A single T cell receptor beta chain is shown here with its context. The antigen remains unidentified. Just one base apart from a much larger clone, this may be a read error. The template for TCR beta VDJ and CDR3 sequence profiling was genomic DNA. TCRdb ran MiXCR on the reads and lists one entry per CDR3 protein. The table has about 81,000 distinct CDR3 sequences, over 35% seen once. Germline loops: CDR1 SGDLS, CDR2 YYNGEE. The CDR3 extends over 14 amino acids. The data were obtained in a study of CD8+CD57+ T cells in acquired aplastic anemia. For the study at large: Sorted CD4+ and CD8+ cells gave an average of approximately 3.4 ug of DNA. There were roughly 11 million reads, on average, for CD4+ cells from healthy donors. General study points: Overlap between patients and controls comprised twenty-nine CD8+ CDR3 sequences.

Sequenced material: sorted CD4+, CD8+, or CD8+CD57+ T cells (not recorded which) from PBMCs. The receptor was isolated from a human donor in good health, serving as a control. This chain uses TRBV9 with TRBJ2-7, with D perhaps TRBD1 or TRBD2 (7 bases each). The CDR3 DNA reads as TGTGCCAGCAGCGTAGCTCAGGGGGGGAGCGAGCGGTACTTC. This sequence encodes CASSVAQGGSERYF.